This T cell receptor beta chain was documented in a study of cytomegalovirus exposure and HLA in healthy donors. Study-level results: Subsequent analysis of the 120 or so validation repertoires found a tendency for first-cohort TCR clusters to co-occur.

About this clone itself: Antigen unknown.

TCRdb's copy holds only in-frame clones and misses some; the assay was immunoSEQ multiplex PCR. The sample shows hundreds of thousands of clones, over 80% of them seen only once. Germline V gene lookup returns CDR1 SGHRS and CDR2 YFSETQ. Trimming at V came to 4 bases and at J to 8 bases, leaving 6 bases not matched to a gene. The CDR3 is 13 amino acids. Sequenced: PBMCs. This chain connects TRBV5-1 to TRBJ1-2; 9 nucleotides line up with TRBD1. The clonotype was recovered from a woman between 18 and 30 years old in good health and CMV-seronegative. The CDR3 DNA follows: TGCGCCAGCAGCCCCGGACAGGGGAGGGGCTACACCTTC. It translates to CASSPGQGRGYTF.